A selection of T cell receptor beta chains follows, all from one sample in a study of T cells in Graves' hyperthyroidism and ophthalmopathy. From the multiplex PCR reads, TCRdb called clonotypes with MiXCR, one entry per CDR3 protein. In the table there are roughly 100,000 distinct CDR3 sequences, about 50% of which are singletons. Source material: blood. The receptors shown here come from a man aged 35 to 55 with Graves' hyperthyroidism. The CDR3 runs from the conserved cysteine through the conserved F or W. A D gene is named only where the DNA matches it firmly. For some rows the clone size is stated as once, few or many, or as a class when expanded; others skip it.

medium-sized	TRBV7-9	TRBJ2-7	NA	CASSFMDSSYEQYF	TGTGCCAGCAGCTTTATGGATTCCTCCTACGAGCAGTACTTC
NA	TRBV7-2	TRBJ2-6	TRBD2	CASSLPTSSGANVLTF	TGTGCCAGCAGCCTACCGACTAGCTCCGGGGCCAACGTCCTGACTTTC
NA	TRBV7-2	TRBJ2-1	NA	CASSPAAKDEQVF	TGTGCCAGCAGCCCGGCGGCGAAGGATGAGCAGGTCTTC
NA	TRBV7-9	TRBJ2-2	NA	CASSPSGVGSGELFF	TGTGCCAGCAGCCCCAGCGGAGTGGGATCCGGGGAGCTGTTTTTT
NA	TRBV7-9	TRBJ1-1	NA	CASSLAMDPRTEAFF	TGTGCCAGCAGCTTAGCGATGGATCCGCGCACTGAGGCTTTCTTT
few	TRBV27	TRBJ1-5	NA	CASSKREGRNQPQHF	TGTGCCAGCAGTAAACGGGAGGGTCGCAATCAGCCCCAGCATTTT
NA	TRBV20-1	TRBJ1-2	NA	CSARESIRVYGYTF	TGCAGTGCTAGAGAGTCAATAAGGGTCTATGGCTACACCTTC
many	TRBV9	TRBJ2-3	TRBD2	CASSEGVAGGTDTQYF	TGTGCCAGCAGCGAGGGGGTAGCGGGGGGGACAGATACGCAGTATTTT
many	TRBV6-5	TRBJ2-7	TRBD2	CASSYSRDYYEQYF	TGTGCCAGCAGTTACTCGCGGGACTACTACGAGCAGTACTTC
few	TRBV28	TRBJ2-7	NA	CASGSPGSDSYEQYF	TGTGCCAGCGGTTCACCGGGGAGCGACTCCTACGAGCAGTACTTC
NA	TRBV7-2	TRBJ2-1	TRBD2	CASSPSSGGASNEQFF	TGCGCCAGCAGCCCCTCTAGCGGGGGGGCTTCCAATGAGCAGTTCTTC
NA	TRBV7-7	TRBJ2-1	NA	CASRPGAGNEQFF	TGTGCTAGTCGCCCGGGGGCGGGGAATGAGCAGTTCTTC
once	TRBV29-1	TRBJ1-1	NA	CSVENRNTVAFF	TGCAGCGTTGAAAACCGTAACACTGTAGCCTTCTTT